The rows below give T cell receptor beta chains drawn from one sample of a study of blood T cell repertoires in COVID-19. Only in-frame clones appear in the TCRdb table, and some are missing; sequencing was by immunoSEQ multiplex PCR. Here the sample spans 200,000 to 250,000 clones, less than 85% being singletons. Sequenced input: peripheral blood. The receptors derive from a woman aged 80 or over with COVID-19, enrolled during active disease. The CDR3 runs from the conserved cysteine through the conserved F or W.

>TRBV28|TRBJ1-2
CASRPSGSDPTNYGYTF
>TRBV19|TRBJ2-7
CASSASTGRSYEQYF
>TRBV27|TRBJ2-7
CASSHPRGGSSFSYEQYF
>TRBV6-5|TRBJ2-3
CASTTSGGLDTQYF
>TRBV2|TRBJ1-4
CASSEARTGVVQLFF
>TRBV6-6|TRBJ2-3
CASSPHSDTQYF
>TRBV7-6|TRBJ2-5
CASSLRLAGDQETQYF
>TRBV18|TRBJ1-6
CASSPGDRKVGYSPLHF
>TRBV19|TRBJ2-7
CASRQGQNSYEQYF
>TRBV6-2/TRBV6-3|TRBJ2-2
CASSSTLGLAARRNTGELFF
>TRBV10-2|TRBJ1-3
CASRIEVSGNTIYF
>TRBV2|TRBJ1-5
CASSLTGNQPQHF
>TRBV3-1/TRBV3-2|TRBJ2-5
CASSGGGWTQYF
>TRBV2|TRBJ1-2
CASSEFPGYGYTF
>TRBV16|TRBJ1-5
CASSQGLNQPQHF
>TRBV6-2/TRBV6-3|TRBJ2-7
CASSYGVEGAYEQYF
>TRBV11-2|TRBJ2-3
CASSLGLAGSTDTQYF
>TRBV20-1|TRBJ2-7
CSASSGFEQYF
>TRBV3-1/TRBV3-2|TRBJ1-4
CASSWTGLTNEKLFF
>TRBV5-1|TRBJ1-4
CASSLEGVREKLFF
>TRBV28|TRBJ1-5
CAVRTEVWHF
>TRBV7-6|TRBJ2-5
CASRRTSGETQYF
>TRBV5-1|TRBJ2-1
CASSTGTSGTNEQFF
>TRBV7-9|TRBJ1-5
CASSPQTGQPQHF
>TRBV27|TRBJ2-2
CASSLWGLGSGKAGELFF
>TRBV5-1|TRBJ1-5
CASSFGGNQPQHF
>TRBV2|TRBJ2-7
CASSEQGSSSYEQYF
>TRBV5-4|TRBJ1-2
CASSPGGWGYGYTF
>TRBV7-2|TRBJ2-1
CASSLDPGLASNEQFF